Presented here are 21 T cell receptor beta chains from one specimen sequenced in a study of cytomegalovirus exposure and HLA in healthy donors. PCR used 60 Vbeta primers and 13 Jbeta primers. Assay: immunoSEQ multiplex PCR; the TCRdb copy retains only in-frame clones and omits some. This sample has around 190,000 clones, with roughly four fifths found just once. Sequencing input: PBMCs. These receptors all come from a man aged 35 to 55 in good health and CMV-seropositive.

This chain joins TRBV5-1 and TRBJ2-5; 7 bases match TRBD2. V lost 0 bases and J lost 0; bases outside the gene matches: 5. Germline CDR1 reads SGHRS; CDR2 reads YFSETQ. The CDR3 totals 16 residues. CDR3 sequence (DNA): TGCGCCAGCAGCTTGGATCCAGCGGGAAACCAAGAGACCCAGTACTTC. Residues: CASSLDPAGNQETQYF.

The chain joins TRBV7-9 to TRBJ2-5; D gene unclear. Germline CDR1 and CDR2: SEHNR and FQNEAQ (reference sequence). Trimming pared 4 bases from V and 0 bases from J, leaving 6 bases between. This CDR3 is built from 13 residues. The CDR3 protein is CASSSEYQETQYF. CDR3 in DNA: TGTGCCAGCAGCTCTGAGTACCAAGAGACCCAGTACTTC. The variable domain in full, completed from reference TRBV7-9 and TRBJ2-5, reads DTGVSQNPRHKITKRGQNVTFRCDPISEHNRLYWYRQTLGQGPEFLTYFQNEAQLEKSRLLSDRFSAERPKGSFSTLEIQRTEQGDSAMYLCASSSEYQETQYFGPGTRLLVL.

This CDR3 reads CASMSAGGTYTQYF. As DNA, the CDR3 is TGTGCCAGTATGAGCGCGGGAGGGACGTATACGCAGTATTTT. The chain recombines TRBV19 with TRBJ2-3; TRBD2 agrees at 9 bases. Looked up from germline, CDR1 is LNHDA and CDR2 is SQIVND (reference sequence). The CDR3 loop spans 14 amino acids. Germline trimming cut 7 bases from V and 7 bases from J; bases unmatched to any gene: 9.

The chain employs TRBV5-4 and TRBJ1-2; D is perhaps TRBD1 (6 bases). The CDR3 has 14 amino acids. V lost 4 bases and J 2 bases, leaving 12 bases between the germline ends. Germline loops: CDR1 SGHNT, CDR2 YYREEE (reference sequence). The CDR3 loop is CASSPTGQNYGYTF. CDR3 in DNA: TGTGCCAGCAGCCCAACAGGACAGAACTATGGCTACACCTTC. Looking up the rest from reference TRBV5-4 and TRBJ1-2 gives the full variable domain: ETGVTQSPTHLIKTRGQQVTLRCSSQSGHNTVSWYQQALGQGPQFIFQYYREEENGRGNFPPRFSGLQFPNYSSELNVNALELDDSALYLCASSPTGQNYGYTFGSGTRLTVV.

CDR3 nucleotide sequence: TGTGCCAGTAGTAAGTGGCGGGGGGCCGCAACCGACGACTACGAGCAGTACTTC. This encodes CASSKWRGAATDDYEQYF. The gene calls are TRBV19 and TRBJ2-7; 8 bases match TRBD2. From germline, CDR1 is LNHDA and CDR2 SQIVND (reference sequence). V gave up 4 bases and J gave up 3 bases; unmatched junction bases: 17. This CDR3 region has 18 residues. The full variable domain, with the rest looked up from reference TRBV19 and TRBJ2-7, is DGGITQSPKYLFRKEGQNVTLSCEQNLNHDAMYWYRQDPGQGLRLIYYSQIVNDFQKGDIAEGYSVSREKKESFPLTVTSAQKNPTAFYLCASSKWRGAATDDYEQYFGPGTRLTVT.

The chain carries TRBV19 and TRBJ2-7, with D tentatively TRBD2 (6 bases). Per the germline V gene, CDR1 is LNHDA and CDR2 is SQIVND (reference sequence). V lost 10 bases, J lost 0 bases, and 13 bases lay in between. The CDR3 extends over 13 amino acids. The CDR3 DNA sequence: TGTGCCACCGCGGAGGGCGCCTCCTACGAGCAGTACTTC. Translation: CATAEGASYEQYF.

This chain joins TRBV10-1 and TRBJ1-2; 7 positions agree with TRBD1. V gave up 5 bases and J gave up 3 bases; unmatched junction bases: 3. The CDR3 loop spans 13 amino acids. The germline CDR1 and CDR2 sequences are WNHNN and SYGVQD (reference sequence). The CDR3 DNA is TGCGCCAGCAGTTCCGGGACAGACTATGGCTACACCTTC. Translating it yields CASSSGTDYGYTF.

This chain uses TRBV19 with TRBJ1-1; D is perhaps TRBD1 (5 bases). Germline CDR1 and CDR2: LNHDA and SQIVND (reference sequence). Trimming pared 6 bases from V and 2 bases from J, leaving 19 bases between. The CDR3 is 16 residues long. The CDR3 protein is CASSLGQGRTNTEAFF. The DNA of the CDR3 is TGTGCCAGTAGCCTTGGACAAGGGAGGACAAACACTGAAGCTTTCTTT.

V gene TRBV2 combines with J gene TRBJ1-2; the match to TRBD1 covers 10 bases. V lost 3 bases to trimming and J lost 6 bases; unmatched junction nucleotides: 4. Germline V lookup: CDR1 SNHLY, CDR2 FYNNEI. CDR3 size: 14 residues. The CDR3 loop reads CASSDTDRGHGYTF. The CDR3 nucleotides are TGTGCCAGCAGTGACACCGACAGGGGGCATGGCTACACCTTC.

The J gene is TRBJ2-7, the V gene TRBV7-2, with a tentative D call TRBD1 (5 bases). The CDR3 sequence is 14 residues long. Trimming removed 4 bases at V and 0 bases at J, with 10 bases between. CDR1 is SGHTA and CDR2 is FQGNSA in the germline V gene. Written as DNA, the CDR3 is TGTGCCAGCAGCTCCTCAGGGAACTCCTACGAGCAGTACTTC. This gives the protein CASSSSGNSYEQYF.

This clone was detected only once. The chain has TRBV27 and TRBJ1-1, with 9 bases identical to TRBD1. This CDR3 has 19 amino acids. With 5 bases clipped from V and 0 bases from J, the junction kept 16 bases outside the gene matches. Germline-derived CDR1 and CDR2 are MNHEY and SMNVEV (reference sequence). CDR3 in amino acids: CASSNSRGTGRALNTEAFF. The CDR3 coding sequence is TGTGCCAGCAGTAACTCCCGTGGGACAGGGCGCGCCTTGAACACTGAAGCTTTCTTT.

CDR3 in amino acids: CSAAQGEKLFF. In DNA, the CDR3 is TGCAGTGCTGCCCAGGGTGAAAAACTGTTTTTT. V is TRBV20-1 and J is TRBJ1-4; TRBD1 might be the D (5 bases). CDR3 length equals 11 residues. Germline CDR1 is DFQATT and CDR2 is SNEGSKA (reference sequence). V lost 5 bases and J lost 7, with 8 bases in between.

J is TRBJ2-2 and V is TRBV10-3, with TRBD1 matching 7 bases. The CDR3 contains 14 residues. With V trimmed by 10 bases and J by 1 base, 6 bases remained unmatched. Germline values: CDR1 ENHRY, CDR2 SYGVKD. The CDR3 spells CATNRGRNTGELFF. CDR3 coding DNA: TGTGCCACCAACAGGGGCCGGAACACCGGGGAGCTGTTTTTT.

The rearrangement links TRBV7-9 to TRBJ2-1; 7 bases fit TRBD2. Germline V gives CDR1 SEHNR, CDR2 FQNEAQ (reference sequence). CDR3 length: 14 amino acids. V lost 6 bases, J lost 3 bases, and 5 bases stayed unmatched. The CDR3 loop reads CASSTSVSYNEQFF. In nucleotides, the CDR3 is TGTGCCAGCAGTACTAGCGTCAGCTACAATGAGCAGTTCTTC.

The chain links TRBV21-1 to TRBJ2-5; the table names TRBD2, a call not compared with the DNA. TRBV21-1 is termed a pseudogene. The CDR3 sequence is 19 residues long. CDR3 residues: CASSKAGLGGGPSGETQYF. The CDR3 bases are TGTGCCAGCAGCAAAGCGGGGTTGGGGGGAGGGCCCTCCGGAGAGACCCAGTACTTC.

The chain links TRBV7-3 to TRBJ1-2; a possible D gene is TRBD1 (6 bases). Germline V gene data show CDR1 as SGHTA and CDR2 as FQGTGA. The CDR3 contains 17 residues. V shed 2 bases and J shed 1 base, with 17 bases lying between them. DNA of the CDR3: TGTGCCAGCAGCTTAGTACTAGGCAGGGGAAATAACTATGGCTACACCTTC. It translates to CASSLVLGRGNNYGYTF.

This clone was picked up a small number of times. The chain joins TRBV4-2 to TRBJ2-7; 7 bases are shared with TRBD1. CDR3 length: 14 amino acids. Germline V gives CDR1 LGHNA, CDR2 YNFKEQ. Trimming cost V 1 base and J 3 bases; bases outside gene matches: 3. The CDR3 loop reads CASSQGQGDYEQYF. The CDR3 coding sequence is TGTGCCAGCAGCCAAGGACAGGGCGACTACGAGCAGTACTTC.

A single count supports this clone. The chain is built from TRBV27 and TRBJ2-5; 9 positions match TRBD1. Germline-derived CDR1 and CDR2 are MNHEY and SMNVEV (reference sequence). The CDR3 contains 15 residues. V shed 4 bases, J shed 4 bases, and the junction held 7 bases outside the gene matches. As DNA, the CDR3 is TGTGCCAGCAGTTACACGGACAGGGGAGGAGAGACCCAGTACTTC. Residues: CASSYTDRGGETQYF.

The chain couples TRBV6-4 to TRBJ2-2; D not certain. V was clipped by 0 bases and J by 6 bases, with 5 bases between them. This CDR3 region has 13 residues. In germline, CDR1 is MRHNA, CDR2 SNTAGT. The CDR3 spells CASSDSSAGELFF. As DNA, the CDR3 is TGTGCCAGCAGTGACTCGAGCGCCGGGGAGCTGTTTTTT.

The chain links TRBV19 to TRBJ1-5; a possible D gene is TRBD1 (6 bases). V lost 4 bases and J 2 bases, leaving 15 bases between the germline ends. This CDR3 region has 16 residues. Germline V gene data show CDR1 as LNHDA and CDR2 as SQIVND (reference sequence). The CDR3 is CASSTVGAWRNQPQHF. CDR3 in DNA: TGTGCCAGTAGTACAGTGGGGGCATGGCGCAATCAGCCCCAGCATTTT.

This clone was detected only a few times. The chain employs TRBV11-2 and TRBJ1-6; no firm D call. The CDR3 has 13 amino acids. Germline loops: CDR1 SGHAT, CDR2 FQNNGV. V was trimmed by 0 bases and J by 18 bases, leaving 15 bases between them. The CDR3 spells CASSLDPPSPHHF. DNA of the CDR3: TGTGCCAGCAGCTTAGATCCCCCTAGCCCACACCACTTT.